This T cell receptor beta chain was documented in a study of T cell changes during pregnancy in multiple sclerosis. This clone was recorded once. Assay: immunoSEQ multiplex PCR; the TCRdb copy retains only in-frame clones and omits some. The sample has 66,000 or so clones; 85% to 90% are singletons. V was clipped by 5 bases and J by 3 bases; unmatched bases: 4. The germline V gene encodes CDR1 MNHNY and CDR2 SVGAGI (reference sequence). The CDR3 length is 15 residues. The chain is built from TRBV6-6 and TRBJ2-5; 12 bases agree with TRBD1. The origin of this receptor is a female donor in good health, enrolled as a control in a pregnancy study. The source material was peripheral blood, sampled in the first trimester of pregnancy. In DNA form, the CDR3 reads TGTGCCAGCAGTGCCGGGACAGGGGGCGAAGAGACCCAGTACTTC. Amino acids: CASSAGTGGEETQYF.